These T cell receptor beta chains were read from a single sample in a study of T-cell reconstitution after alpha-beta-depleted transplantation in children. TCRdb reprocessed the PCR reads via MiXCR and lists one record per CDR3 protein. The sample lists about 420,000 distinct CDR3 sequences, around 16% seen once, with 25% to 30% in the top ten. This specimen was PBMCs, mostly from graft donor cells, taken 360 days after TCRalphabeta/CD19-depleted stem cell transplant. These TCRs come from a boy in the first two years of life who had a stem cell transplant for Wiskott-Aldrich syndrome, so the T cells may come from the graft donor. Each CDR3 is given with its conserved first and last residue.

CDR3: CATSDPAAPLSHEQFF
V: TRBV24-1
J: TRBJ2-1

CDR3: CASSFGQGRYEQYF
V: TRBV5-5
J: TRBJ2-7

CDR3: CASSAISGELFF
V: TRBV6-6
J: TRBJ2-2

CDR3: CASSSSGRSTNTQYF
V: TRBV27
J: TRBJ2-3

CDR3: CASSLVSPEAGELFF
V: TRBV7-9
J: TRBJ2-2

CDR3: CASSLSRAQETQYF
V: TRBV5-1
J: TRBJ2-5

CDR3: CASSEGGTGREQFF
V: TRBV7-2
J: TRBJ2-1

CDR3: CATSDLNAGGSYNEQFF
V: TRBV24-1
J: TRBJ2-1

CDR3: CASSVGTVNTGELFF
V: TRBV9
J: TRBJ2-2

CDR3: CASSFPTGGEEKLFF
V: TRBV11-2
J: TRBJ1-4

CDR3: CSGKAGGGQPQHF
V: TRBV20-1
J: TRBJ1-5

CDR3: CASSHLLGSPLHF
V: TRBV3-1
J: TRBJ1-6

CDR3: CASSYDLLAKNIQYF
V: TRBV12-3/TRBV12-4
J: TRBJ2-4

CDR3: CASSLSPTGNYGYTF
V: TRBV7-6
J: TRBJ1-2

CDR3: CASSSPLTGHSYEQYF
V: TRBV7-6
J: TRBJ2-7

CDR3: CASSSPYPGQGHNEQFF
V: TRBV7-2
J: TRBJ2-1

CDR3: CASSIAGLVRTPSGANVLTF
V: TRBV19
J: TRBJ2-6

CDR3: CSARGGYNQPQHF
V: TRBV20-1
J: TRBJ1-5

CDR3: CASSFRGSDIQYF
V: TRBV7-9
J: TRBJ2-4

CDR3: CASRLAHGATDTQYF
V: TRBV5-1
J: TRBJ2-3

CDR3: CASSLRWRDRSYNSPLHF
V: TRBV27
J: TRBJ1-6

CDR3: CASNRPKAGTRVSLSQETQYF
V: TRBV28
J: TRBJ2-5

CDR3: CATSGPPRGAYNEQFF
V: TRBV24-1
J: TRBJ2-1

CDR3: CASSLRLAGRYEQYF
V: TRBV5-6
J: TRBJ2-7

CDR3: CASSFNPGSGGELFF
V: TRBV7-2
J: TRBJ2-2

CDR3: CASSRSVNTGELFF
V: TRBV19
J: TRBJ2-2

CDR3: CASSLGQVQPQHF
V: TRBV28
J: TRBJ1-5

CDR3: CASSFDRASYEQYF
V: TRBV5-1
J: TRBJ2-7

CDR3: CASQGQGDQPQHF
V: TRBV7-8
J: TRBJ1-5

CDR3: CASSFTGPGANVLTF
V: TRBV13
J: TRBJ2-6

CDR3: CATSVGSFQETQYF
V: TRBV24-1
J: TRBJ2-5